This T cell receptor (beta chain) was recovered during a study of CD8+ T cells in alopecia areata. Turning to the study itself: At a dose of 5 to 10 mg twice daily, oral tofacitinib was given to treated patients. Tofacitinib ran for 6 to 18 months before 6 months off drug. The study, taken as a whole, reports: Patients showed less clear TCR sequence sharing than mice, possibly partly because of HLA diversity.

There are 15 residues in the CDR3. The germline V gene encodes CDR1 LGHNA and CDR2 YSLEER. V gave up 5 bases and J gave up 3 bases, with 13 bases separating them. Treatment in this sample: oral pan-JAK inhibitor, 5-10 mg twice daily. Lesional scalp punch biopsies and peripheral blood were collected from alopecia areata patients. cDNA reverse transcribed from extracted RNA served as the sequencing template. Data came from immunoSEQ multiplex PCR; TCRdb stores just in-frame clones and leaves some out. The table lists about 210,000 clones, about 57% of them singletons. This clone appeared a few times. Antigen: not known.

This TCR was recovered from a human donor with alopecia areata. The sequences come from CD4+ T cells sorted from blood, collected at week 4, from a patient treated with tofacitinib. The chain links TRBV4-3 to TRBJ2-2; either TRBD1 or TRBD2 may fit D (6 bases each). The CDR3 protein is CASSEGDSYTGELFF. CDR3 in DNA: TGCGCCAGCAGCGAGGGGGACTCCTACACCGGGGAGCTGTTTTTT.